This TCR beta chain was recovered during a study of shared T cell receptors in the human thymus (dated by TCRdb to the early 2020s). Broadly, across the study: The study examined how self-reactive, shared T-cell receptor alpha chains are generated in the human thymus.

The library was built by means of the immunoSEQ multiplex PCR assay. TCRdb provides this immuneACCESS table in a form limited to in-frame rearrangements. Some clones are lacking; in checked studies, under half of them reflect an unresolved V gene, and why the rest are absent is not known. The sample contains 500,000 to 850,000 clones, around 87% of them found a single time. Clones ranked in the top ten supply roughly 0.0087% of the sample. Inclusive of the bounding cysteine and phenylalanine, the CDR3 is 13 residues long. Only the CDR3 DNA stays, 39 bases, in frame from base 1. Via the germline V gene, CDR1 is MDHEN and CDR2 SYDVKM. Relative to germline, V is 5 bases shorter and J is 6 bases shorter, with 14 bases between their ends. Note on this clone: The clone's antigen remains unknown. Qualities for individual bases were not recorded, and no much larger clone is one base off.

These data are also associated with another study on human thymus T cells. As described in the second report: Donors were immunologically healthy infants undergoing open corrective cardiac surgery for congenital heart defects in Finland. The thymus tissue came from surgical resects taken out during corrective cardiac surgery. Usage of V and J gene segments appeared to be biased in both the thymic and the peripheral blood repertoires. The related research reported highly overlapping thymic TCR repertoires among unrelated individuals. The study used roughly 8 infant thymus samples plus four related peripheral blood samples to characterize TCR alpha and beta repertoires. Donor ages ranging from about 6 to 250 days were recorded, and six or seven male and a couple of female infants were included in the cohort. Thymocytes were mechanically released from the tissue and were stored as pellets of 10-30 million cells at -70 degrees C. Genomic DNA was extracted from frozen cell pellets with a QIAsymphony instrument. The immunoSEQ multiplex PCR assay was used to amplify the TCRB and TCRAD loci from a standardized quantity of quality-controlled genomic DNA. Amplicons spanned the V(D)J region at a length sufficient to cover the CDR3 and identify V and J genes. The commercial immunoSEQ service was used to sequence amplicons on an Illumina platform. Primer bias and sequencing errors were corrected using previously described methods, and TCRAD and TCRB definitions followed the IMGT database. The repertoires were analysed using immunoSEQ Analyzer 3.0 and VDJTools for basic statistics, V/J segment usage, diversity estimates, rarefaction and pairwise overlap. Diversity was estimated using the Chao1, ChaoE, Efron-Thisted, Shannon and inverse Simpson indices, and was also estimated on datasets down-sampled to the size of the smallest sample. Repertoire overlap was determined by strict matching of CDR3 nucleotide sequence, V gene and J gene, and Jaccard-based multidimensional scaling clustering was applied. On average, thymus samples gave hundreds of thousands of unique TCRB clonotypes, whereas blood samples gave about 84,000.

The source material was thymocytes. This clonotype was sampled from a boy less than two years old with a congenital heart defect. Donor details come from another sample of the same person, matched by shared clones. In this chain, TRBV28 is recombined with TRBJ2-7; the D gene is perhaps TRBD1, from 6 matching bases. The CDR3 protein: CASSPGTSSEQYF. The nucleotide sequence is TGTGCCAGCAGTCCCGGGACATCGAGCGAGCAGTACTTC. Extended through the reference TRBV28 and TRBJ2-7 proteins, this CDR3 yields the full variable domain: DVKVTQSSRYLVKRTGEKVFLECVQDMDHENMFWYRQDPGLGLRLIYFSYDVKMKEKGDIPEGYSVSREKKERFSLILESASTNQTSMYLCASSPGTSSEQYFGPGTRLTVT.